This TCR beta chain was recovered during a study of Graves' ophthalmopathy and Graves' hyperthyroidism. Among the hyperthyroidism patients, all were newly diagnosed, aged 18 to 65, with under 2 months' duration. CDR3 regions of TCR beta were amplified from RNA transcripts. Amplification began with first-round RT-PCR using HTBI primers, then second-round multiplex PCR was performed. TCRdb fed the multiplex PCR reads into MiXCR, producing one record per CDR3 protein. The data contain just over 600,000 distinct CDR3 sequences, about 24% of them singletons. This CDR3 is 17 amino acids long. Germline V gene data show CDR1 as SGHVS and CDR2 as FNYEAQ. The V segment lost 4 bases and the J segment 0 bases; nucleotides outside the gene matches: 11.

The genes are TRBV7-6 and TRBJ2-5; TRBD1 agrees at 7 bases. Sequencing used peripheral blood. This clonotype originated in a woman between 18 and 29 years old with stable Graves' hyperthyroidism. Some clones in this sample may be carry-over from other donors' samples. For the CDR3, the DNA is TGTGCCAGCAGCTCCAGACGTCGGGACAGCGACCAAGAGACCCAGTACTTC. Translated: CASSSRRRDSDQETQYF.